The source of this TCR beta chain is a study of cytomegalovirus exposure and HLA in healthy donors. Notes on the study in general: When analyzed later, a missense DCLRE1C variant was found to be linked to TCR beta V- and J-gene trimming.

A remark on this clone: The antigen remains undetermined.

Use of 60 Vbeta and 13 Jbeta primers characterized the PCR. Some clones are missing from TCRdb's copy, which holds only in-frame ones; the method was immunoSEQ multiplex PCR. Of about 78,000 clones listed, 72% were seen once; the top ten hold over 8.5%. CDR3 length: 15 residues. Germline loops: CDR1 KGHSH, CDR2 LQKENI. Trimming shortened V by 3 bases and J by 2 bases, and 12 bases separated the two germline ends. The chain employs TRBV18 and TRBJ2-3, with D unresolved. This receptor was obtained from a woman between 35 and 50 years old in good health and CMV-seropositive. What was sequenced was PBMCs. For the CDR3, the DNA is TGTGCCAGCTCACCCAGGCCAGACCACACAGATACGCAGTATTTT. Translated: CASSPRPDHTDTQYF.